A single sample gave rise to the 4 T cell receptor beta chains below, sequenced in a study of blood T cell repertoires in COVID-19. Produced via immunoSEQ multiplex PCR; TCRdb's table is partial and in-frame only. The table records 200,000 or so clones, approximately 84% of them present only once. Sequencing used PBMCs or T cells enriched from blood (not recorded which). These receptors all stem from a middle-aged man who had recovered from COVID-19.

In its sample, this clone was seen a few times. The CDR3, as DNA: TGTGCCAGCAGCTTGGAGAGCGGGGGGGTCTCCTACGAGCAGTACTTC. It codes for CASSLESGGVSYEQYF. This sequence joins TRBV5-6 and TRBJ2-7, with TRBD2 identical over 10 bases. This CDR3 spans 16 amino acids. Per the germline V gene, CDR1 is SGHDT and CDR2 is YYEEEE. J was trimmed by 0 bases and V by 0 bases; bases with no gene match: 3.

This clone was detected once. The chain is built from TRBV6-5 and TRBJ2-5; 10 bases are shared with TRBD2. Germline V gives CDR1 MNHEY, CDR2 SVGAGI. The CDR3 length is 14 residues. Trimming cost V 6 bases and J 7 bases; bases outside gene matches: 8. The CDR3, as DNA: TGTGCCAGCAGACTAGCGGGGCAAAAGGGGACCCAGTACTTC. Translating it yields CASRLAGQKGTQYF.

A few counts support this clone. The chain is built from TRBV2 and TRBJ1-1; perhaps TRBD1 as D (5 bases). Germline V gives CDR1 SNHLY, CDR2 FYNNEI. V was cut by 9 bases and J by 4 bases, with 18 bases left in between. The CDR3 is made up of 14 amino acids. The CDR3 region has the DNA TGTGCCAGACTTAAGCAGGGTACCGGCACTGAAGCTTTCTTT. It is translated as CARLKQGTGTEAFF.

The CDR3 region has the DNA TGTGCCTGGAGTGCCGCTCGGACAGACAGTTCTGGAAACACCATATATTTT. It yields the protein CAWSAARTDSSGNTIYF. The gene calls are TRBV30 and TRBJ1-3; D possibly corresponds to TRBD1 (6 bases). The CDR3 runs to 17 residues. Trimming took off 1 base at V and 1 base at J, with 17 bases between the two ends. Per germline, CDR1 GTSNPN and CDR2 SVGIG (reference sequence).